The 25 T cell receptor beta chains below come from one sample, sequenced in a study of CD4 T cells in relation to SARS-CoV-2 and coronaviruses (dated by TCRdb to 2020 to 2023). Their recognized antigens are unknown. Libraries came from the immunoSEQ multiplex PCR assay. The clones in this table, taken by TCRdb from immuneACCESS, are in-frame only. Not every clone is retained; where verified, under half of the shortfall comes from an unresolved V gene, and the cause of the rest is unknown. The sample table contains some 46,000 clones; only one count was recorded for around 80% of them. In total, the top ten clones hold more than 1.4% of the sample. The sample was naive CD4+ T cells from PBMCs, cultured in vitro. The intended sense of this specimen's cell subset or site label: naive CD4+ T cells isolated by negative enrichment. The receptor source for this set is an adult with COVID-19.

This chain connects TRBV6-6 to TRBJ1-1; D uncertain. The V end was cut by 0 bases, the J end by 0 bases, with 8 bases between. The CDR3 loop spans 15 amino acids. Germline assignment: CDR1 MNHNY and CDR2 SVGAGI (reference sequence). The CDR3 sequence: CASSYSRQMNTEAFF. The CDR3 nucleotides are TGTGCCAGCAGTTACTCCCGGCAGATGAACACTGAAGCTTTCTTT.

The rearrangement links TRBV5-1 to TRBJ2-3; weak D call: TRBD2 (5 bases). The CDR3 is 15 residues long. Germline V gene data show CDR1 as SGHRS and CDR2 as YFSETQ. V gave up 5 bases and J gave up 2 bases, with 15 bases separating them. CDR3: CASSRLGGTTDTQYF. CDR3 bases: TGCGCCAGCAGTAGACTCGGAGGAACCACAGATACGCAGTATTTT.

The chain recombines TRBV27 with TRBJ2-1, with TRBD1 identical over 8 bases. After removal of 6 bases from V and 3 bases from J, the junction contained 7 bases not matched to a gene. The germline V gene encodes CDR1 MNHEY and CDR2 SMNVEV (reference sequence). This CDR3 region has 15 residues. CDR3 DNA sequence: TGTGCCAGCAGAGGACAGGGAGCCGACTACAATGAGCAGTTCTTC. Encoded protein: CASRGQGADYNEQFF.

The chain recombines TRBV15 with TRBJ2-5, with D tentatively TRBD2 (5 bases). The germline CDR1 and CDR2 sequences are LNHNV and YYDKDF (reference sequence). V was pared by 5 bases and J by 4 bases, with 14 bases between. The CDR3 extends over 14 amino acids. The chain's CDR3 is CATSPKSGVETQYF. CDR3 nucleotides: TGTGCCACCAGCCCCAAGAGCGGAGTAGAGACCCAGTACTTC.

The CDR3 is CASRSGRTETDTQYF. The DNA of the CDR3 is TGCGCCAGCAGAAGCGGGAGGACCGAAACAGATACGCAGTATTTT. V usage is TRBV10-2 and J usage is TRBJ2-3, with 9 bases fitting TRBD2. The CDR3 runs 15 residues. Germline values: CDR1 WSHSY, CDR2 SAAADI. V lost 6 bases to trimming and J lost 3 bases; unmatched junction nucleotides: 7.

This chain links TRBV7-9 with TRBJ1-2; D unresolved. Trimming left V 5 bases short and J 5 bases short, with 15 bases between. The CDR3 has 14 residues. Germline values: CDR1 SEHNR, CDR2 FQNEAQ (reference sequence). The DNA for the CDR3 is TGTGCCAGCAGCCCCCTCCTCGGGTTTTATGGCTACACCTTC. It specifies CASSPLLGFYGYTF.

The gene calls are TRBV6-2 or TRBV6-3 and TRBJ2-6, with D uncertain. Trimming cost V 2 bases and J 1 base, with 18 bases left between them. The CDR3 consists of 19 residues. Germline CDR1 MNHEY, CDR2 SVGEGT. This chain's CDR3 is CASSYEFREGLSGANVLTF. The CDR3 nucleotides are TGTGCCAGCAGTTACGAGTTCCGAGAAGGTTTGTCTGGGGCCAACGTCCTGACTTTC.

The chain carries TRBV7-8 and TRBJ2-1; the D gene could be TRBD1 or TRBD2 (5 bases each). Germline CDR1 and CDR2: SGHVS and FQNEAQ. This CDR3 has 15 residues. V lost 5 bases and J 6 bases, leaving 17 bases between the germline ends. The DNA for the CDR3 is TGTGCCAGCAGCCGAGGACAAGGACTTATCAATGAGCAGTTCTTC. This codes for CASSRGQGLINEQFF.

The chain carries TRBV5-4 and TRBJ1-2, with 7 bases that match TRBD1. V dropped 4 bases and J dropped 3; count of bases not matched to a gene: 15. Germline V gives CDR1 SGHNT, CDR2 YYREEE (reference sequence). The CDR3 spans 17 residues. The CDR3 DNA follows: TGTGCCAGCAGCGCCGATTTGACAGGGAGTAGGGACTATGGCTACACCTTC. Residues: CASSADLTGSRDYGYTF.

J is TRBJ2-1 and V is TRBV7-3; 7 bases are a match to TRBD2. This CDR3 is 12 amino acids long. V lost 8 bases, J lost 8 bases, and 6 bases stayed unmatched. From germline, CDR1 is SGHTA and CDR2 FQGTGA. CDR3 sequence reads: CASGTTRDEQFF. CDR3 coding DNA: TGTGCCAGCGGGACTACCCGCGATGAGCAGTTCTTC.

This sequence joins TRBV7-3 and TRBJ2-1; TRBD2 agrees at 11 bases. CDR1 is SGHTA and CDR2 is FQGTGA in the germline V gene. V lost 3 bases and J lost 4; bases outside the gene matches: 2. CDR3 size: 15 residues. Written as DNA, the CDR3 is TGTGCCAGCAGCTTCCGACTAGCGGGGTACAATGAGCAGTTCTTC. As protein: CASSFRLAGYNEQFF.

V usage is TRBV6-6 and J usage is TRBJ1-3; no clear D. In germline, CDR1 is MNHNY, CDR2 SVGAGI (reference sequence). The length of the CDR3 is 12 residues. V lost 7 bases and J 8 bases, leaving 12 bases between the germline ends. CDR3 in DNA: TGTGCCAGCACAAACAAGGTGGACACCATATATTTT. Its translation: CASTNKVDTIYF.

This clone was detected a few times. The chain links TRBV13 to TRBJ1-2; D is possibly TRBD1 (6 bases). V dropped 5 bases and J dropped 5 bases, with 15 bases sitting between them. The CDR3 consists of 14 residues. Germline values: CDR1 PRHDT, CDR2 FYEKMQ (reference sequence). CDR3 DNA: TGTGCCAGCAGCCTCGGGACACGGGCGTATGGCTACACCTTC. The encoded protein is CASSLGTRAYGYTF. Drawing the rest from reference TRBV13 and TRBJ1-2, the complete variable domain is AAGVIQSPRHLIKEKRETATLKCYPIPRHDTVYWYQQGPGQDPQFLISFYEKMQSDKGSIPDRFSAQQFSDYHSELNMSSLELGDSALYFCASSLGTRAYGYTFGSGTRLTVV.

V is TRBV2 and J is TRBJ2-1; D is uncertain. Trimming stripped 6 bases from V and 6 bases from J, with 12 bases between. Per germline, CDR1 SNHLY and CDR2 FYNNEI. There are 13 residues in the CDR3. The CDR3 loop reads CASSDSGFNEQFF. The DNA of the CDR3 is TGTGCCAGCAGCGACTCGGGCTTCAATGAGCAGTTCTTC.

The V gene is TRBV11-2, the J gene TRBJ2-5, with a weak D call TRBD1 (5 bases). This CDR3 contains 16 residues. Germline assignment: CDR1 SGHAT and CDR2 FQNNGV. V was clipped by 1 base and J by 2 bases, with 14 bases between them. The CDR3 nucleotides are TGTGCCAGCAGCTTAGTTCTTCAGGGCCGTCAAGAGACCCAGTACTTC. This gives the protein CASSLVLQGRQETQYF.

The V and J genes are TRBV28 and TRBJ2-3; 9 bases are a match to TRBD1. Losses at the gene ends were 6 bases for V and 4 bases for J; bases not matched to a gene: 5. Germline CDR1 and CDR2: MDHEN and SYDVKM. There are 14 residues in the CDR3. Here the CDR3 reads CASRKTGGSDTQYF. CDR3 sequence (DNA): TGTGCCAGCAGAAAGACAGGGGGATCAGATACGCAGTATTTT.

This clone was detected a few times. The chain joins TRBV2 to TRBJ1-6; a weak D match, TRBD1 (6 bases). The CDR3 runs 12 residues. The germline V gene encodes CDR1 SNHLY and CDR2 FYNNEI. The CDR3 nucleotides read TGTGCTGAGGACAGCTCGAGATCACCCCTCCACTTT. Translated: CAEDSSRSPLHF.

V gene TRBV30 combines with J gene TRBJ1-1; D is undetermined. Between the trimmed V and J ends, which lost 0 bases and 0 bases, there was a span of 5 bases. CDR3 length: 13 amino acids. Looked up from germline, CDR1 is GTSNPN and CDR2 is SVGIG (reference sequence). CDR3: CAWSVRLNTEAFF. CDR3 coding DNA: TGTGCCTGGAGTGTAAGGCTGAACACTGAAGCTTTCTTT.

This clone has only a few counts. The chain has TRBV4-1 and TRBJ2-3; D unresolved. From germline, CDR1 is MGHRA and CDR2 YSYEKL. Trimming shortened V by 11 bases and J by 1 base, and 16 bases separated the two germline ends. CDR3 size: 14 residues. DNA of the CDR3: TGCGCCGCCAGGCCGTCCATACGCACAGATACGCAGTATTTT. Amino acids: CAARPSIRTDTQYF.

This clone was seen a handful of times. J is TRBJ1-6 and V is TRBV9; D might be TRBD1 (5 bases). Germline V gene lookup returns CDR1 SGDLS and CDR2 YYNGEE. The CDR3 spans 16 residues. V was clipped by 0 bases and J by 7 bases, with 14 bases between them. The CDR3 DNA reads TGTGCCAGCAGCGTAGGGTGGCAGGGTAAAAATTCACCCCTCCACTTT. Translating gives CASSVGWQGKNSPLHF.

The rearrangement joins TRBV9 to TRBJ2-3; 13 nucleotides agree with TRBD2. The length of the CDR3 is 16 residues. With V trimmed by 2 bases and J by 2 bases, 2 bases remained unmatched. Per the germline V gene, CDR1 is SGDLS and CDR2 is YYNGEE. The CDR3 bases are TGTGCCAGCAGCGTCGGACTAGCGGGAGTCACAGATACGCAGTATTTT. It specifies CASSVGLAGVTDTQYF. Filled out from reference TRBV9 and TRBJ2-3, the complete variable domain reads DSGVTQTPKHLITATGQRVTLRCSPRSGDLSVYWYQQSLDQGLQFLIQYYNGEERAKGNILERFSAQQFPDLHSELNLSSLELGDSALYFCASSVGLAGVTDTQYFGPGTRLTVL.

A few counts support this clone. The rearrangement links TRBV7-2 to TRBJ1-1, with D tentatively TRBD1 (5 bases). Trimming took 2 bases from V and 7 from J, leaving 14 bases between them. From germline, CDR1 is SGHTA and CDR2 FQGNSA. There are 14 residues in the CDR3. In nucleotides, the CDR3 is TGTGCCAGCAGCTTAATGCGGGGCTCGGTTGAAGCTTTCTTT. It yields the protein CASSLMRGSVEAFF.

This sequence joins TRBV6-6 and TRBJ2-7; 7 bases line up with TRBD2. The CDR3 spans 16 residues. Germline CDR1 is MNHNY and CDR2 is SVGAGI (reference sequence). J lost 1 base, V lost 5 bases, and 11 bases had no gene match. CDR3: CASSRYGGTGSYEQYF. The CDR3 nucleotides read TGTGCCAGCAGTCGATACGGGGGGACGGGATCCTACGAGCAGTACTTC.

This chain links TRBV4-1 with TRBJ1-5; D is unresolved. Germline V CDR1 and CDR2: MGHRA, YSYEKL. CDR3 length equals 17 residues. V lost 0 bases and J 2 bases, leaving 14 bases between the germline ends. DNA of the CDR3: TGCGCCAGCAGCCAAGATACGGGGTTTTGGGGCAATCAGCCCCAGCATTTT. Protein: CASSQDTGFWGNQPQHF.

The CDR3 loop reads CASSPRQDSYNEQFF. The CDR3, as DNA: TGTGCCAGCTCACCACGACAGGACTCCTACAATGAGCAGTTCTTC. The chain has TRBV18 and TRBJ2-1, with D possibly TRBD1 on 6 matching bases. Trimming removed 1 base from V and 0 bases from J, with 7 bases in between. This CDR3 spans 15 amino acids. Germline V CDR1 and CDR2: KGHSH, LQKENI.